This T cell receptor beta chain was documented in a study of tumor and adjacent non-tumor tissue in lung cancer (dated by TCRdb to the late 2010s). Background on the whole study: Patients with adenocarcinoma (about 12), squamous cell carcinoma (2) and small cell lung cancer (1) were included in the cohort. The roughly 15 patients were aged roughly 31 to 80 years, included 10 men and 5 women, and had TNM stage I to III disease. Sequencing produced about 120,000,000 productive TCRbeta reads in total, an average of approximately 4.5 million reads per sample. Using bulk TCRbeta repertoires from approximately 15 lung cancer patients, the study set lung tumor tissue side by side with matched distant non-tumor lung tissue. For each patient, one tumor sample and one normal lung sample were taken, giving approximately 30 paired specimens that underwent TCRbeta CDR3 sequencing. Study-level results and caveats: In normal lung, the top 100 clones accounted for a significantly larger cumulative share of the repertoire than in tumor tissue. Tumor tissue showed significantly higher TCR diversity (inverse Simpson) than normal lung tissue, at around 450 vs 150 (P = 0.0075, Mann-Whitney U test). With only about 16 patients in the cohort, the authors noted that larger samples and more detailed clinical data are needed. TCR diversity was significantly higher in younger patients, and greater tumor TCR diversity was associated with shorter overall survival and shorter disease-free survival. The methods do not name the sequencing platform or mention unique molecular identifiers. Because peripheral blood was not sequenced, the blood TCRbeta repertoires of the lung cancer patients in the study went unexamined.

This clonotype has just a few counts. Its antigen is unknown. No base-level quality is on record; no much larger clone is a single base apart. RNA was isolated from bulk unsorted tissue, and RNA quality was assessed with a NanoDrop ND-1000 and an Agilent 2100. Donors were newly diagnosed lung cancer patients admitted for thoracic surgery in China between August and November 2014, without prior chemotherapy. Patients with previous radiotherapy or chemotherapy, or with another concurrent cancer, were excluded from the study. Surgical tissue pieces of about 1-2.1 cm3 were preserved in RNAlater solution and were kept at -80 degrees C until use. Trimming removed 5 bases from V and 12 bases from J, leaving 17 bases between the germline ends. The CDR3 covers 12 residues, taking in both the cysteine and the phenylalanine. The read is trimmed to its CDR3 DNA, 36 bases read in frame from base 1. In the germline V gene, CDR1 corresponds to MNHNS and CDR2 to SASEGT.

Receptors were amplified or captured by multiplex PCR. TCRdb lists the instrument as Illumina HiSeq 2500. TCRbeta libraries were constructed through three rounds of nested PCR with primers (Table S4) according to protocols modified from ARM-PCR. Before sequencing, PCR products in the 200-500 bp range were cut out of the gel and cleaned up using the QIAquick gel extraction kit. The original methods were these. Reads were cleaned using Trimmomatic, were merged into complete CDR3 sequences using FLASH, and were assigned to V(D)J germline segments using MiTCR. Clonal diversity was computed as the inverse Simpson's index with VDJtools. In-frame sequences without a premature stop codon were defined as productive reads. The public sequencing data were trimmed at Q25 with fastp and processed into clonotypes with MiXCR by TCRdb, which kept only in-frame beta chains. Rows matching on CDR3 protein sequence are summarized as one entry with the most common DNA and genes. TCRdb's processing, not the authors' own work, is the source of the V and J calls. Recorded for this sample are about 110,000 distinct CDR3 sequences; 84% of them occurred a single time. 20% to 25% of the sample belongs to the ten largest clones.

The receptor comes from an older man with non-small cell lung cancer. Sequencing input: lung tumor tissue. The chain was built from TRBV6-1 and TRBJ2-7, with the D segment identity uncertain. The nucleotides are TGTGCCAGCAGTCGGGCCGCCTACGAACGGTACTTC. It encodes CASSRAAYERYF.